This T cell receptor (beta chain) came from a study of blood T cell repertoires in COVID-19. V was pared by 0 bases and J by 5 bases, with 5 bases between. The length of the CDR3 is 12 residues. Germline V gives CDR1 SGDLS, CDR2 YYNGEE. The protocol was immunoSEQ multiplex PCR, while the TCRdb copy is restricted to in-frame clones and leaves out a portion. The repertoire holds roughly 110,000 clones, 60% to 85% seen once, with roughly 6.2% in the top ten. This sequence joins TRBV9 and TRBJ1-2; no definite D call. The sequenced material came from peripheral blood. The clonotype comes from an older man with COVID-19, enrolled during active disease. The CDR3 loop reads CASSVGHYGYTF. In nucleotides, the CDR3 is TGTGCCAGCAGCGTAGGACATTATGGCTACACCTTC.